The 3 T cell receptor beta chains below were found in one sample sequenced in a study of shared clonotypes between healthy human individuals. The repertoire was sequenced with immunoSEQ multiplex PCR; TCRdb's copy has only in-frame clones and lacks some. The sample lists about 730,000 clones, 55% to 75% occurring once. Sequencing was done on a sample of memory CD4+ T cells sorted from blood. The subset is: CD45RA-negative fraction. These receptor sequences come from a woman younger than 45 in good health.

The CDR3 DNA sequence: TGTGCCAGCAGTTTAGGCTCTAGCGGGGGCAATACGCAGTATTTT. The encoded protein is CASSLGSSGGNTQYF. V is TRBV28 and J is TRBJ2-3; 10 bases are a match to TRBD2. The CDR3 is 15 residues long. Per germline, CDR1 MDHEN and CDR2 SYDVKM. With 2 bases clipped from V and 7 bases from J, the junction kept 6 bases outside the gene matches.

The chain employs TRBV20-1 and TRBJ2-3; the D is unclear. V was trimmed by 5 bases and J by 8 bases, leaving 11 bases between them. Germline V gene lookup returns CDR1 DFQATT and CDR2 SNEGSKA (reference sequence). The CDR3 extends over 11 amino acids. The CDR3 nucleotides read TGCAGTGCTTCCCCCGGAGTTACGCAGTATTTT. The encoded protein is CSASPGVTQYF.

The chain recombines TRBV5-1 with TRBJ2-3, with 13 bases lining up with TRBD2. The CDR3 loop spans 15 amino acids. Germline values: CDR1 SGHRS, CDR2 YFSETQ. J gave up 5 bases and V 4 bases, and 4 bases lay outside the gene matches. CDR3 amino acids: CASSPTSGRVDTQYF. The CDR3 DNA reads TGCGCCAGCAGCCCAACTAGCGGGAGGGTAGATACGCAGTATTTT.